The 26 T cell receptor beta chains in this list originate from one sample, sequenced in a study of cytomegalovirus exposure and HLA in healthy donors. The data were produced by immunoSEQ multiplex PCR, yet TCRdb's version contains in-frame clones alone and is incomplete. The sample has about 220,000 clones; around 88% are singletons. Sample: PBMCs. All receptors come from a woman aged 18-30 years in good health and CMV-seronegative.

The rearrangement links TRBV4-1 to TRBJ2-1; D ambiguous. Per the germline V gene, CDR1 is MGHRA and CDR2 is YSYEKL. V was pared by 5 bases and J by 7 bases, with 15 bases between. The CDR3 spans 14 residues. DNA of the CDR3: TGCGCCAGCAGCGACTTGAAGCGTTGGAATGAGCAGTTCTTC. It encodes CASSDLKRWNEQFF.

As concerns this clone: Sequence at one end of the junction differs from germline and may be a read error. J is TRBJ1-1 and V is TRBV29-1; TRBD1 is a possible D gene (6 bases). Looked up from germline, CDR1 is SQVTM and CDR2 is ANQGSEA. This CDR3 has 11 amino acids. The chain's CDR3 is CSLEGGSEAFF. The CDR3 nucleotides are TGCAGCCTTGAGGGGGGATCTGAAGCTTTCTTT.

The chain recombines TRBV7-8 with TRBJ2-1; TRBD2 matches 8 bases. This CDR3 comprises 18 residues. Germline V gives CDR1 SGHVS, CDR2 FQNEAQ. V shed 8 bases and J 10 bases; nucleotides not matched to a gene: 25. CDR3 coding DNA: TGTGCCAGCCTGCTACTAGCGGAGGCCCACATTTTTCGGGAGGAGCAGTTCTTC. Protein: CASLLLAEAHIFREEQFF.

The sample holds a few counts of this clone. The chain links TRBV7-9 to TRBJ1-5, with TRBD1 identical over 9 bases. The CDR3 length is 13 residues. V shed 6 bases and J 6 bases; nucleotides not matched to a gene: 3. Germline CDR1 is SEHNR and CDR2 is FQNEAQ (reference sequence). The CDR3 is CASSGTGSQPQHF. The CDR3 DNA reads TGTGCCAGCAGTGGGACAGGGAGTCAGCCCCAGCATTTT. Drawing the rest from reference TRBV7-9 and TRBJ1-5, the complete variable domain is DTGVSQNPRHKITKRGQNVTFRCDPISEHNRLYWYRQTLGQGPEFLTYFQNEAQLEKSRLLSDRFSAERPKGSFSTLEIQRTEQGDSAMYLCASSGTGSQPQHFGDGTRLSIL.

V usage is TRBV27 and J usage is TRBJ1-1; D gene ambiguous. The CDR3 is 13 residues long. Deletions cut 10 bases from V and 1 base from J, with 13 bases between. In germline, CDR1 is MNHEY, CDR2 SMNVEV (reference sequence). The CDR3 DNA reads as TGTGCCACGCGGCCGGTGGGGAACACTGAAGCTTTCTTT. It encodes CATRPVGNTEAFF.

J is TRBJ1-4 and V is TRBV6-5, with D possibly TRBD1 on 6 matching bases. V lost 5 bases and J 4 bases, leaving 14 bases between the germline ends. The CDR3 is 15 amino acids. The germline gives CDR1 MNHEY, CDR2 SVGAGI. DNA of the CDR3: TGTGCCAGCAGTAGCGAAGGGGGGGTTAATGAAAAACTGTTTTTT. Encoded protein: CASSSEGGVNEKLFF.

The J gene is TRBJ2-3, the V gene TRBV5-1; weak D call: TRBD1 (6 bases). CDR1 and CDR2 (germline): SGHRS, YFSETQ. Trimming took off 2 bases at V and 1 base at J, with 11 bases between the two ends. The CDR3 length is 15 residues. The chain's CDR3 is CASSFRDIRTDTQYF. The CDR3 bases are TGCGCCAGCAGCTTCCGGGACATCCGCACAGATACGCAGTATTTT.

This clone was recorded once. This rearrangement joins TRBV27 to TRBJ2-5; 7 bases line up with TRBD2. V dropped 6 bases and J dropped 2; count of bases not matched to a gene: 12. Germline V gene data show CDR1 as MNHEY and CDR2 as SMNVEV (reference sequence). This CDR3 spans 16 amino acids. CDR3 sequence reads: CASRNPLGGWQETQYF. The CDR3, as DNA: TGTGCCAGCAGAAACCCCTTGGGGGGGTGGCAAGAGACCCAGTACTTC.

This clone was found once. This rearrangement joins TRBV4-1 to TRBJ1-4; D unresolved. V lost 1 base to trimming and J lost 8 bases, with 14 bases between them. Germline lookup yields CDR1 MGHRA and CDR2 YSYEKL. The CDR3 is 15 residues long. CDR3 residues: CASSQGLGRKEKLFF. Written as DNA, the CDR3 is TGCGCCAGCAGCCAAGGTCTGGGCCGTAAGGAAAAACTGTTTTTT.

The V gene is TRBV7-3, the J gene TRBJ2-1; 11 nucleotides align to TRBD2. Germline V gene data show CDR1 as SGHTA and CDR2 as FQGTGA. CDR3 length equals 18 residues. Trimming at V came to 4 bases and at J to 7 bases, leaving 15 bases not matched to a gene. As DNA, the CDR3 is TGTGCCAGCAGCTCCAGACTAGCGGGGAACGCTAGGGGGAATGAGCAGTTCTTC. Amino acids: CASSSRLAGNARGNEQFF.

The chain is built from TRBV7-8 and TRBJ1-5; 10 bases are a match to TRBD1. This CDR3 has 17 amino acids. The germline CDR1 and CDR2 sequences are SGHVS and FQNEAQ. Trimming cost V 6 bases and J 4 bases; bases outside gene matches: 12. The CDR3 loop reads CASRRGQGMGGNQPQHF. The CDR3 nucleotides are TGTGCCAGCAGAAGGGGACAGGGGATGGGTGGAAATCAGCCCCAGCATTTT.

The chain employs TRBV30 and TRBJ1-2, with D possibly matching TRBD1 (5 bases). V lost 4 bases to trimming and J lost 5 bases, with 20 bases between them. The CDR3 has 15 amino acids. Germline V lookup: CDR1 GTSNPN, CDR2 SVGIG (reference sequence). DNA of the CDR3: TGTGCCTGGAACTCACCATTGGGGCGGCGGTATGGCTACACCTTC. Translation: CAWNSPLGRRYGYTF.

In regard to this clone: Other DNA sequences in this sample translate to the same CDR3. V is TRBV4-1 and J is TRBJ1-1; D not resolved. V was trimmed by 0 bases and J by 0 bases, leaving 8 bases between them. Germline CDR1 reads MGHRA; CDR2 reads YSYEKL. The CDR3 totals 15 residues. The DNA for the CDR3 is TGCGCCAGCAGCCAAGAGAGGGATTTGAACACTGAAGCTTTCTTT. Translated: CASSQERDLNTEAFF.

Of note for this clone: A much larger clonotype is one base distant, so this may be a read error. The V gene is TRBV6-1, the J gene TRBJ2-7, with a weak D call TRBD1 (6 bases). V was shortened by 7 bases and J by 2 bases, with 6 bases between the two germline ends. Per the germline V gene, CDR1 is MNHNS and CDR2 is SASEGT. CDR3 size: 11 residues. CDR3 region: CASTGAYEQYF. Written as DNA, the CDR3 is TGTGCCAGCACAGGGGCCTACGAGCAGTACTTC.

This rearrangement joins TRBV15 to TRBJ2-5; 9 nucleotides align to TRBD2. V lost 2 bases to trimming and J lost 2 bases; unmatched junction nucleotides: 3. The CDR3 sequence is 15 residues long. Per the germline V gene, CDR1 is LNHNV and CDR2 is YYDKDF (reference sequence). The CDR3, as DNA: TGTGCCACCAGCAGACTGACTAGCGGTCAAGAGACCCAGTACTTC. The encoded protein is CATSRLTSGQETQYF.

The chain uses TRBV19 and TRBJ1-4; 7 nucleotides line up with TRBD1. The germline V gene encodes CDR1 LNHDA and CDR2 SQIVND (reference sequence). The ends lost 6 bases at V and 7 bases at J; junction bases unmatched: 11. This CDR3 contains 15 residues. The CDR3 DNA reads as TGTGCCAGTAGGGATACAGGGGAGGATTTTGAAAAACTGTTTTTT. Translated, it gives CASRDTGEDFEKLFF. The variable domain in full, with the rest retrieved from reference TRBV19 and TRBJ1-4, is DGGITQSPKYLFRKEGQNVTLSCEQNLNHDAMYWYRQDPGQGLRLIYYSQIVNDFQKGDIAEGYSVSREKKESFPLTVTSAQKNPTAFYLCASRDTGEDFEKLFFGSGTQLSVL.

By share, this clone counts as medium-sized. The V gene is TRBV29-1, the J gene TRBJ2-1; TRBD2 aligns across 7 bases. The CDR3 sequence is 18 residues long. Germline V CDR1 and CDR2: SQVTM, ANQGSEA. V lost 5 bases, J lost 8 bases, and 24 bases stayed unmatched. The CDR3 DNA follows: TGCAGCGTTTTACCGTACCTGTGGGAGGGCCGAGACCCTGATGAGCAGTTCTTC. The encoded protein is CSVLPYLWEGRDPDEQFF.

V and J are TRBV27 and TRBJ2-1, with 9 bases that match TRBD2. This CDR3 comprises 16 residues. Trimming at V came to 7 bases and at J to 9 bases, leaving 16 bases not matched to a gene. Germline-derived CDR1 and CDR2 are MNHEY and SMNVEV (reference sequence). CDR3 sequence: CASNRLAVETFGEQFF. The CDR3 nucleotides are TGTGCCAGCAACCGACTAGCGGTAGAAACTTTTGGTGAGCAGTTCTTC.

The V and J genes are TRBV30 and TRBJ1-2, with D uncertain. There are 14 residues in the CDR3. Germline-derived CDR1 and CDR2 are GTSNPN and SVGIG (reference sequence). The V and J ends lost 0 bases and 0 bases respectively, with 8 bases between them. Here the CDR3 reads CAWSVHGANYGYTF. DNA of the CDR3: TGTGCCTGGAGTGTGCACGGGGCTAACTATGGCTACACCTTC.

This clone appeared once. The J gene is TRBJ1-2, the V gene TRBV27; D is possibly TRBD1 (5 bases). This CDR3 contains 17 residues. The V gene's germline CDR1 is MNHEY and CDR2 SMNVEV (reference sequence). V lost 5 bases, J lost 0 bases, and 19 bases lay in between. CDR3 loop: CASSASLTGIANYGYTF. The CDR3 bases are TGTGCCAGCAGTGCTTCCTTAACAGGCATAGCTAACTATGGCTACACCTTC.

V is TRBV11-2 and J is TRBJ2-1, with D unclear. This CDR3 has 14 amino acids. V shed 0 bases and J shed 7 bases, with 10 bases lying between them. Germline V gene data show CDR1 as SGHAT and CDR2 as FQNNGV. The chain's CDR3 is CASSLERWANEQFF. CDR3 sequence (DNA): TGTGCCAGCAGCTTAGAACGATGGGCGAATGAGCAGTTCTTC.

This clone turned up a few times. The chain uses TRBV19 and TRBJ1-2, with D perhaps matching TRBD1 (5 bases). Trimming shortened V by 4 bases and J by 8 bases, and 17 bases separated the two germline ends. Germline loops: CDR1 LNHDA, CDR2 SQIVND (reference sequence). This CDR3 has 14 amino acids. CDR3 sequence (DNA): TGTGCCAGTAGTACCGGGACTCCGTTGAGGGGCTACACCTTC. Translating it yields CASSTGTPLRGYTF. Based on the CDR3 plus reference TRBV19 and TRBJ1-2, the full variable domain is DGGITQSPKYLFRKEGQNVTLSCEQNLNHDAMYWYRQDPGQGLRLIYYSQIVNDFQKGDIAEGYSVSREKKESFPLTVTSAQKNPTAFYLCASSTGTPLRGYTFGSGTRLTVV.

The chain links TRBV4-2 to TRBJ1-4; D may be TRBD1 (6 bases). Germline V gives CDR1 LGHNA, CDR2 YNFKEQ. The CDR3 is 18 residues long. V gave up 4 bases and J gave up 0 bases, with 18 bases separating them. In nucleotides, the CDR3 is TGTGCCAGCAGCCTTATTAAATTACAGGGCGCAACTAATGAAAAACTGTTTTTT. It encodes CASSLIKLQGATNEKLFF.

This rearrangement joins TRBV27 to TRBJ2-2, with a possible D match to TRBD1 (6 bases). Germline V gene data show CDR1 as MNHEY and CDR2 as SMNVEV (reference sequence). The V and J ends lost 7 bases and 1 base respectively, with 10 bases between them. CDR3 size: 14 residues. The CDR3 protein is CASTAQGNTGELFF. The CDR3 region has the DNA TGTGCCAGCACCGCACAGGGGAACACCGGGGAGCTGTTTTTT.

The rearrangement uses TRBV6-5 and TRBJ1-1; D is possibly TRBD1 (6 bases). The CDR3 length is 11 residues. Germline assignment: CDR1 MNHEY and CDR2 SVGAGI. The germline V and J ends were trimmed by 8 bases and 6 bases, with 10 bases remaining between them. The CDR3 here is CASQQGSEAFF. The CDR3 DNA follows: TGTGCCAGCCAACAGGGCTCTGAAGCTTTCTTT.

The V call is TRBV7-2, the J call TRBJ2-1; D uncertain. The CDR3 is made up of 12 amino acids. Trimming took off 7 bases at V and 1 base at J, with 5 bases between the two ends. From germline, CDR1 is SGHTA and CDR2 FQGNSA. Here the CDR3 reads CASTASYNEQFF. The CDR3 DNA sequence: TGTGCCAGCACTGCGTCCTACAATGAGCAGTTCTTC.